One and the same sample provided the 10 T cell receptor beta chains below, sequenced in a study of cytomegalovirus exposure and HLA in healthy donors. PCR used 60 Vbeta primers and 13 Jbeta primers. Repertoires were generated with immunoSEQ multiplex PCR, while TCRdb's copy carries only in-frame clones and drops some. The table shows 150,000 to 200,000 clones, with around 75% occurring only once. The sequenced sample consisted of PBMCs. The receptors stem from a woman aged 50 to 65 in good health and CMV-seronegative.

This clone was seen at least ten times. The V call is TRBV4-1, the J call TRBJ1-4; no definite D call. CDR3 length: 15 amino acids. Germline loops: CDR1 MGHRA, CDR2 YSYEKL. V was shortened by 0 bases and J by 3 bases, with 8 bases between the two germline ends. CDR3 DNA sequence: TGCGCCAGCAGCCAAGATACCGCGGCTAATGAAAAACTGTTTTTT. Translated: CASSQDTAANEKLFF.

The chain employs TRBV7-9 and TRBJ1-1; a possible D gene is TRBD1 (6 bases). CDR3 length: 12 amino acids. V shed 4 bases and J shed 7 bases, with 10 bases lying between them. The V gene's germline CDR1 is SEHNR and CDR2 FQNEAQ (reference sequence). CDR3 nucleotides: TGTGCCAGCAGCTCACAGGGCGTTGAAGCTTTCTTT. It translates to CASSSQGVEAFF.

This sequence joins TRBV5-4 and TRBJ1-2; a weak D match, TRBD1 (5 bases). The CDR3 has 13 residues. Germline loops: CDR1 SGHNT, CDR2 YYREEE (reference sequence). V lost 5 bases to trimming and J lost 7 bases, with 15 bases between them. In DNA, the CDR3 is TGTGCCAGCAGGGGCGGGACCCTAGTTGGCTACACCTTC. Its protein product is CASRGGTLVGYTF.

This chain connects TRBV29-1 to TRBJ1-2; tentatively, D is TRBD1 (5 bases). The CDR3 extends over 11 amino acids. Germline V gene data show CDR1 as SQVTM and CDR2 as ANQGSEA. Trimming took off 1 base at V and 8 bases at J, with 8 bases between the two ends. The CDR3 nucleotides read TGCAGCGTTGAAGGAAGGACAGGCTACACCTTC. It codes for CSVEGRTGYTF.

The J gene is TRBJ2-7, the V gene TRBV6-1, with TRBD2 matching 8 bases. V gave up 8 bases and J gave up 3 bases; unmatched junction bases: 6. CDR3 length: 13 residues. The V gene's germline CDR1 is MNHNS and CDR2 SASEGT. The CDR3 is CASEGLEVYEQYF. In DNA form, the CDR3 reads TGTGCCAGCGAGGGACTAGAAGTCTACGAGCAGTACTTC.

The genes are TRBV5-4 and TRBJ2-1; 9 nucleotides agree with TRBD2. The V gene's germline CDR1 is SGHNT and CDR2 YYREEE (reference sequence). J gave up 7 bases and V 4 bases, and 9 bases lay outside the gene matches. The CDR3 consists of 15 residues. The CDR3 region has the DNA TGTGCCAGCAGCAGTCCCCTGACTAGCGGTAATGAGCAGTTCTTC. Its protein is CASSSPLTSGNEQFF.

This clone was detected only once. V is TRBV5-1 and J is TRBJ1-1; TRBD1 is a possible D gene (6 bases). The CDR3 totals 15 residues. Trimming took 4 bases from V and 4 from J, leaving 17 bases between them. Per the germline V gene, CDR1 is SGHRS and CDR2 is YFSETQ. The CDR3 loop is CASSRGGRTGTEAFF. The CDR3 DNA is TGCGCCAGCAGCCGCGGGGGGCGCACGGGCACTGAAGCTTTCTTT.

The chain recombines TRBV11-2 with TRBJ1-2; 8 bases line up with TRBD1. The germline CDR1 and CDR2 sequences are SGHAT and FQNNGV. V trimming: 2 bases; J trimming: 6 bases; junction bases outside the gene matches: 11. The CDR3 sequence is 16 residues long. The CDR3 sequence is CASSLSQGVLVDGYTF. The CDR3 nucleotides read TGTGCCAGCAGCTTATCACAGGGGGTTCTCGTGGATGGCTACACCTTC.

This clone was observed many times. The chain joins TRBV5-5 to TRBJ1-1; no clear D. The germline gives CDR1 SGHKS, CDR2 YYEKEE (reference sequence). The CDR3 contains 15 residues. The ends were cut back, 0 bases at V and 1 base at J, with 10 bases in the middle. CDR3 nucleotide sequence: TGTGCCAGCAGCTTGGATTACGCGCAGAACACTGAAGCTTTCTTT. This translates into CASSLDYAQNTEAFF.

CDR3 bases: TGTGCCAGCAGGTTACAGGGGCCGAAGCACTATGGCTACACCTTC. Amino acids: CASRLQGPKHYGYTF. The J gene is TRBJ1-2, the V gene TRBV2; TRBD1 agrees at 7 bases. Per germline, CDR1 SNHLY and CDR2 FYNNEI. The V gene end was trimmed by 6 bases and the J gene end by 3 bases; junction bases not matched to a gene: 10. This CDR3 comprises 15 residues.